This TCR beta chain was captured by sequencing in a study of cytomegalovirus exposure and HLA in healthy donors (dated by TCRdb to 2016 to 2017). Notes on the research overall: An earlier analysis of roughly 630 of the donors reported roughly 270 Gb of sequence data and about 100 million unique TCR beta sequences from roughly 200 million T cells. An early release covering more than 500 HLA-typed donors comprised approximately 300 gigabases of sequencing data and around 86 million unique TCR sequences. Of the roughly 410 genotyped donors, roughly 80% were placed in the genetic ancestry cluster associated with self-reported Caucasian donors. The study aimed to test whether signatures of past pathogen exposure could be identified by cataloging public T cell receptors. The study profiled the T cell repertoires of about 640 subjects by immunosequencing and related them to cytomegalovirus serostatus. Along with the roughly 700-subject first cohort, a separate validation cohort of over a hundred different subjects was used. High-throughput TCR immunosequencing, statistical association of individual TCRs with disease status, and machine learning were combined to predict cytomegalovirus infection status. A later analysis re-analyzed previously published TCR beta repertoires from 500 to 700 donors and added high-resolution HLA genotyping to study TCR occurrence patterns. In the later analysis, no new phenotypic data were used to find candidate immune exposures; instead, reliance was placed on TCR beta sequences and their occurrence across donors. An earlier analysis of around 580 of the donors used high-throughput TCR beta sequencing to judge whether each TCR beta V gene segment behaved as functional or pseudogenic. Donor age, sex, ethnicity and CMV serostatus were compiled alongside the repertoire data. A later genetic analysis used genome-wide SNP genotypes for about 60% of the roughly 670 donors, treating that subset as a discovery cohort. Every discovery cohort repertoire had been produced on one sequencing platform. Both class I and class II loci were covered by HLA typing, at four-digit resolution. Typing coverage differed by locus: A, B, C, DRB1 and DQB1 were typed in roughly 629-630 donors, DQA1 in about 550, DPA1 in over 600, and DPB1 in around 490. About five DR-DQ haplotypes were handled as single units for association and clustering because linkage in the cohort was strong. On average, 235,054 unique TCR beta nucleotide sequences were sequenced per donor among a few hundred genotyped donors of the cohort, with roughly 18% of those sequences being non-productive. On the study overall, not on this receptor specifically: In an earlier analysis of approximately 590 of the donors, most TCR beta V segments appeared in productive rearrangements about 87% or about 30% of the time, broadly matching IMGT annotations. Specific HLA alleles were associated with more than 15,000 TCR beta sequences at a false discovery rate of 0.05 in a later analysis. In vitro tests confirmed that a few of the cytomegalovirus-associated TCR beta chains recognize cytomegalovirus antigens. Roughly uniform sequencing depth across donors was assumed in presence/absence analyses, although this assumption may not hold. According to a later analysis, most CMV-associated TCR beta chains appeared to be HLA-restricted, and the HLA associations seemed to be driven largely by CMV exposure. When HLA alleles, especially DR and DQ, strongly co-occurred, attributing TCR associations to individual alleles was difficult. Because some donors lacked HLA typing at each locus, the association tests relied only on the typed subset. A later analysis found that HLA-associated TCR beta chains were more clonally expanded and had lower generation probabilities than equally common non-associated chains. It was suggested by the authors that the approach could potentially be generalized to other disease states and immunological phenotypes. In a later analysis, TCR association rates were found to vary across HLA loci, with the most associated TCRs seen for DRB1 alleles and the fewest for HLA-C alleles. Because counts were too low, roughly 17 rarely observed V segments, including chromosome 9 orphons, were left out of the earlier analysis of 500 to 750 of the donors. Cytomegalovirus status was reported to be diagnosed by the classifier with high specificity and sensitivity in both the original and validation cohorts. A later analysis reported that several top co-occurrence clusters appeared linked to parvovirus B19, influenza, CMV and Epstein-Barr virus. Correlated functional status among segregating V segments might reflect linkage disequilibrium, but an unknown experimental factor could not be ruled out. According to a later genetic analysis, donors in an Asian-associated ancestry cluster had fewer N-insertions in productive TCRs than the approximately 630-donor mean. In this cohort, only TCR beta chains were sequenced, and detectable features were limited by the absence of alpha or paired-chain data. Because the 87-base-pair reads could not distinguish some IMGT-functional V segments, including TRBV6-2 and TRBV6-3, those segments were excluded. V-gene and J-gene trimming of TCR beta chains was associated with a missense DCLRE1C variant in a later genetic analysis, and the association was replicated in an independent cohort. A further reported finding was that TCR beta sequences accurately predicted the HLA-A and HLA-B alleles for most subjects in the first cohort. For the cohort, immune exposure information was limited to CMV serostatus. The sequencing pipeline was judged likely to have produced a cluster of highly shared sequence variants as a technical artifact. Across donors, most TCR sequences were observed very rarely, whereas some public TCRs were present in many individuals. The study gave a list of under 200 TCR beta chains associated with cytomegalovirus.

Clipping removes 3 bases from V and 7 bases from J, with 7 as the unmatched junction base count. The germline V gene encodes CDR1 KGHSH and CDR2 LQKENI. Measured from the cysteine to the phenylalanine, the CDR3 is 14 residues long. Only the CDR3 DNA is retained, 42 bases long and in frame from the first base. In total, roughly 670 healthy bone marrow donors made up the cohort. At the time of sampling, all cohort members were nominally healthy, though unrecorded immune exposures were likely present. The donor tested CMV seronegative and was one of the 352 seronegative cohort members. Every donor gave a peripheral blood sample, and the peripheral blood mononuclear cells from that sample were used for TCR beta sequencing. Genomic DNA was extracted from the blood cell samples with the Qiagen DNeasy Blood Extraction Kit. The receptor library was made with the immunoSEQ multiplex PCR assay. For the multiplex PCR, a mixture combining 60 forward primers for TCR Vbeta segments and 13 reverse primers for TCR Jbeta segments was used. A multiplex PCR assay on genomic DNA amplified the CDR3 region of rearranged TCR beta genes. On the Illumina HiSeq System, the amplified TCR beta libraries were sequenced as 87-base-pair reads. In the authors' own workflow: Across the 700 or so repertoires, a later analysis counted 75 million to 90 million unique TCR beta chains, roughly 11 million of which were shared by at least two donors. Raw reads were error-corrected and collapsed into unique sequences by a nearest-neighbor algorithm in which closely related sequences were merged to remove PCR and sequencing errors. V, D and J gene segments were assigned by aligning CDR3 sequences to IMGT reference sequences. Each retained sequence needed at least a six-nucleotide match to both a V gene segment and a J gene segment. A rearrangement counted as productive if the CDR3 had no stop codons and remained in frame with V and J, and every other rearrangement counted as non-productive. CDR3 was defined by IMGT convention, running from the second conserved V-encoded cysteine to the conserved J-encoded phenylalanine. Sequences without an unambiguous match to a single V gene segment were excluded from the earlier analysis of about 600 of the donors. In an earlier analysis of a few hundred of the donors, a V segment was called functional when productive rearrangements were above 56.7%, and segregating when the standard deviation between donors exceeded 5%. A statistical classification framework was built to diagnose cytomegalovirus status from the catalog of TCR beta chain sequences. In a later analysis, V and J genes were assigned by comparing TCR nucleotide sequences against IMGT/GENE-DB human TR gene sequences. The TCRdist pipeline was used in a later analysis to assign CDR3 sequences and most-parsimonious VDJ recombination scenarios. In a later analysis, each TCR beta chain was defined by its CDR3 amino acid sequence together with its V-gene family, and reads lacking a unique V-gene family were excluded. As a way to deal with suspected cross-contamination and a sequencing artifact, a later analysis dropped 450 to 600 nucleotide sequences that were highly shared and had low generation probability. In a later analysis, a clonal expansion index for each public chain was calculated from normalized within-repertoire ranks of inferred template counts. Generation probabilities in a later analysis came from a VDJ recombination model fitted to out-of-frame rearrangements, and those results were checked against IGoR. In a later analysis, TCR-TCR, TCR-HLA and TCR-CMV co-occurrence was scored with hypergeometric tests, and a repertoire-size bias correction was applied to TCR pairs. A later analysis estimated false discovery rates by permuting HLA or CMV assignments 20 times. In a later analysis, co-occurring TCRs were grouped using DBSCAN, with TCRdist sequence similarity added in when clustering inside HLA-allele-positive subsets. Co-occurrence clustering excluded repertoires with fewer than 30,000 or more than 120,000 public chains, plus five with anomalous nucleotide sharing. TCRdb took over this immuneACCESS table, retaining in-frame rearrangements with V and J assigned. Such tables are incomplete; in checked studies, under half of the missing clones stem from an unresolved V gene, and the remainder is unexplained. That table supplies the V and J calls and clone size; D and trimming were determined from the DNA. This sample has some 190,000 clones in its table, and about four fifths of those were observed once. In total, the top ten clones hold about 3% of the sample.

About this clone: The specificity of this receptor is unknown. Base qualities are not recorded, but no much larger clone differs from it by a single base.

The receptor's source is a female donor in good health and CMV-seronegative. Sequencing used PBMCs. The V and J segments used are TRBV18 and TRBJ2-7; the central 9 bases match TRBD1. The CDR3 here reads CASSPDRQGGEQYF. The DNA sequence is as follows: TGTGCCAGCTCACCGGACCGACAGGGGGGAGAGCAGTACTTC.